This T cell receptor (beta chain) was found in a study of blood T cell repertoires in COVID-19 (dated by TCRdb to between 2020 and 2021). The study in broad terms: The collaborator samples originated in the United States, Italy and Spain and spanned the acute and convalescent phases of COVID-19. The material from the prospective study consisted of cDNA or gDNA derived from T cells, B-cell-depleted T cells, or PBMCs. Deeply sampled blood TCRbeta repertoires from subjects exposed to, actively infected with, or recovered from COVID-19 were included in the dataset. The repertoires were made available in a free public database intended to serve as a resource for research on the immune response to SARS-CoV-2. Samples were obtained from the ongoing ImmuneRACE study (first 160 participants) and from about 1,300 subjects provided by 6 global collaborators. Nearly every sample came with metadata listing a de-identified subject ID, COVID-19 status, age in years and sex. Where available, HLA class I and class II types were obtained from metadata supplied by the sample provider rather than from assay-based typing.

A word on this clone: Its antigen is currently not known. The record has no base qualities; no much larger clone is one base away.

TCRbeta CDR3 regions were amplified from genomic DNA by means of the immunoSEQ Assay, a bias-controlled multiplex PCR. Per the original workflow: Within the assay, amplification of reference gene primers was used to estimate how many nucleated cells each sample contained. To quantify the absolute abundance of each unique TCRbeta CDR3 rearrangement, sequence reads were collapsed and filtered. For each sample, productive Simpson clonality was calculated as the square root of Simpson's diversity index over productive rearrangements. The table comes from immuneACCESS by way of TCRdb, which keeps in-frame sequences with V and J called. Part of the clones is missing from these tables; in studies checked, under half for an unresolved V gene and the rest for unknown reasons. From that table come the V and J calls and clone size; the DNA was used to work out D and trimming. For this sample the table gives hundreds of thousands of clones, of which 80% to 95% were detected only once. The ten largest clones take up around 0.84% of the sample.

At one collaborating source in Seattle, patients were enrolled during active infection and were followed longitudinally through the course of disease. The collaborating institutions used their own protocols to collect whole blood in K2EDTA tubes. For TCRbeta analysis, collaborators shipped samples as frozen whole blood, isolated PBMCs, or DNA extracted from either of those sample types. Germline trimming amounts to 5 bases on V and 4 bases on J, with 16 as the count of junction bases outside the gene matches. The cysteine opens and the phenylalanine closes a CDR3 of 17 amino acids. Only CDR3 DNA remains: 51 bases, in frame from the first base. Taken from the germline V gene, the CDR1 and CDR2 loops are MDHEN and SYDVKM. Results and caveats for the whole study, not just this receptor: How much clinical and demographic metadata was included differed by source and by participant, and the metadata was provided uncurated.

The source is a man in his fifties or sixties with COVID-19, enrolled during active disease. The chain couples TRBV28 to TRBJ2-7; 8 middle bases align to TRBD2. The sample taken for sequencing was peripheral blood. The CDR3 protein sequence reads: CASSASPPGLDQYEQYF. Here is the DNA: TGTGCCAGCAGTGCCTCGCCCCCGGGACTAGATCAGTACGAGCAGTACTTC.